The entry below describes one T cell receptor (beta chain). This specimen belongs to a study of blood T cell repertoires in COVID-19. The assay was immunoSEQ multiplex PCR, and TCRdb's table has in-frame clones only and misses some. The repertoire consists of 300,000 to 350,000 clones, with 85% to 90% occurring once and the leading ten covering 0.95% to 1.3%. CDR1 and CDR2 from the germline V gene are LGHDT and YNNKEL (reference sequence). V lost 4 bases, J lost 4 bases, and 19 bases lay in between. The CDR3 spans 16 residues. The rearrangement joins TRBV3-1 (or the pseudogene TRBV3-2) to TRBJ2-5; tentative D call: TRBD2 (5 bases). The clonotype originates from a woman aged 40 to 55 with COVID-19, enrolled during active disease. The source material was peripheral blood. The CDR3 bases are TGTGCCAGCAGCCCCTCGGGTCGTTTACTAGGAGAGACCCAGTACTTC. It codes for CASSPSGRLLGETQYF.